A selection of T cell receptor beta chains follows, all from one sample in a study of Ad26.COV2.S vaccination and SARS-CoV-2 variants. Sequencing was performed with immunoSEQ multiplex PCR; in TCRdb, only in-frame clones are kept and a portion is missing. The table records a few hundred thousand clones, roughly 90% of them present only once. The sample here was peripheral blood, taken in a trial of Ad26.COV2.S vaccine versus placebo. These receptors all stem from a person aged 18-60 years who received the Ad26.COV2.S COVID-19 vaccine or a placebo. The CDR3 runs from the conserved cysteine through the conserved F or W. Fields, in order: CDR3 protein, CDR3 DNA, V gene, D gene, clone size, J gene. A D gene is named only where the DNA matches it firmly. Some rows have no size entry. The others give once, few or many, or a class for an expanded clone.

CDR3 protein: CASSMGNGELFF
CDR3 DNA: TGTGCCAGTAGTATGGGAAACGGGGAGCTGTTTTTT
V gene: TRBV19
D gene: -
clone size: -
J gene: TRBJ2-2

CDR3 protein: CASGLGLAVTDTQYF
CDR3 DNA: TGTGCTAGTGGCCTGGGACTAGCCGTCACAGATACGCAGTATTTT
V gene: TRBV12-5
D gene: TRBD2
clone size: -
J gene: TRBJ2-3

CDR3 protein: CASSFDRVRGYTF
CDR3 DNA: TGTGCCAGCAGCTTCGACAGGGTCAGGGGCTACACCTTC
V gene: TRBV7-9
D gene: TRBD1
clone size: -
J gene: TRBJ1-2

CDR3 protein: CASTRDSYGYTF
CDR3 DNA: TGTGCCAGCACCAGAGACAGTTATGGCTACACCTTC
V gene: TRBV6-6
D gene: -
clone size: -
J gene: TRBJ1-2

CDR3 protein: CASSGTSGGISYEQYF
CDR3 DNA: TGTGCCAGCTCTGGGACTAGCGGGGGGATCTCCTACGAGCAGTACTTC
V gene: TRBV18
D gene: TRBD2
clone size: -
J gene: TRBJ2-7

CDR3 protein: CASSNPGGGQGQGFTGELFF
CDR3 DNA: TGTGCCAGTAGTAACCCAGGCGGGGGACAGGGCCAAGGGTTCACCGGGGAGCTGTTTTTT
V gene: TRBV19
D gene: TRBD1
clone size: -
J gene: TRBJ2-2

CDR3 protein: CASSLWWGISYNSPLHF
CDR3 DNA: TGTGCCAGCAGTTTATGGTGGGGGATCTCCTATAATTCACCCCTCCACTTT
V gene: TRBV27
D gene: -
clone size: once
J gene: TRBJ1-6

CDR3 protein: CASNPRDRGNYGYTF
CDR3 DNA: TGTGCCAGCAATCCCCGGGACAGGGGAAACTATGGCTACACCTTC
V gene: TRBV7-9
D gene: TRBD1
clone size: -
J gene: TRBJ1-2

CDR3 protein: CASGTGIGAGGYTF
CDR3 DNA: TGTGCCAGCGGGACAGGGATCGGTGCCGGTGGCTACACCTTC
V gene: TRBV2
D gene: TRBD1
clone size: -
J gene: TRBJ1-2

CDR3 protein: CASSQVVAVDYTF
CDR3 DNA: TGCGCCAGCAGCCAAGTCGTTGCGGTGGACTACACCTTC
V gene: TRBV4-3
D gene: -
clone size: -
J gene: TRBJ1-2

CDR3 protein: CAWSRGRGPMNTEAFF
CDR3 DNA: TGTGCCTGGAGTAGGGGCCGGGGGCCCATGAACACTGAAGCTTTCTTT
V gene: TRBV30
D gene: -
clone size: -
J gene: TRBJ1-1

CDR3 protein: CASSIRTDNQPQHF
CDR3 DNA: TGTGCCAGCAGCATCCGGACAGACAATCAGCCCCAGCATTTT
V gene: TRBV7-2
D gene: -
clone size: -
J gene: TRBJ1-5

CDR3 protein: CASRSGPTGELFF
CDR3 DNA: TGCGCCAGCAGATCAGGGCCCACCGGGGAGCTGTTTTTT
V gene: TRBV5-1
D gene: -
clone size: -
J gene: TRBJ2-2

CDR3 protein: CASSQGGPGYEQYF
CDR3 DNA: TGTGCCAGCAGCCAGGGGGGGCCTGGATACGAGCAGTACTTC
V gene: TRBV9
D gene: -
clone size: once
J gene: TRBJ2-7

CDR3 protein: CASSPPGTGRAQPQHF
CDR3 DNA: TGTGCCAGCAGTCCCCCCGGGACAGGGCGCGCTCAGCCCCAGCATTTT
V gene: TRBV28
D gene: TRBD1
clone size: -
J gene: TRBJ1-5

CDR3 protein: CASSSQGLGEQYF
CDR3 DNA: TGCGCCAGCAGCTCACAGGGACTAGGGGAGCAGTACTTC
V gene: TRBV5-1
D gene: TRBD2
clone size: -
J gene: TRBJ2-7